These 21 T cell receptor beta chains originate from one sample sequenced in a study of Ad26.COV2.S vaccination and SARS-CoV-2 variants. This table comes from immunoSEQ multiplex PCR, and its TCRdb copy is limited to in-frame clones, with some not included. The sample includes almost 400,000 clones, about 91% of them seen just once. The treatment here: 15 to 20 received Ad26.COV2.S at low or high dose, single or two shots; roughly five received placebo; per-sample allocation not given. Collection of the samples took place on day 63 after the first injection of vaccine or placebo. Source: peripheral blood, taken in a trial of Ad26.COV2.S vaccine versus placebo. The receptor source for this set is a person between 18 and 60 years old who received the Ad26.COV2.S COVID-19 vaccine or a placebo.

This clone was detected once. V is TRBV4-1 and J is TRBJ1-6; D gene uncertain. The CDR3 length is 15 residues. The germline V gene has CDR1 MGHRA and CDR2 YSYEKL. Trimming cost V 0 bases and J 6 bases, with 9 bases left between them. The CDR3 reads CASSQEATVNSPLHF. The CDR3 DNA reads as TGCGCCAGCAGCCAAGAGGCGACGGTTAATTCACCCCTCCACTTT.

The V call is TRBV12-5, the J call TRBJ2-5; no firm D call. The V and J ends lost 6 bases and 8 bases respectively, with 13 bases between them. This CDR3 is built from 12 residues. Germline-derived CDR1 and CDR2 are LGHNT and FRNRAP. CDR3 loop: CASGPFPKTQYF. For the CDR3, the DNA is TGTGCTAGTGGCCCCTTCCCTAAAACCCAGTACTTC.

This rearrangement joins TRBV3-1 (or the pseudogene TRBV3-2) to TRBJ2-7; D not resolved. CDR1 is LGHDT, CDR2 YNNKEL, per germline (reference sequence). The CDR3 sequence is 13 residues long. Trimming took off 3 bases at V and 12 bases at J, with 18 bases between the two ends. CDR3 in amino acids: CASSHSIVASVYF. The CDR3 nucleotides are TGTGCCAGCAGCCATAGCATTGTCGCCAGCGTGTACTTC.

This clone has only a few counts. The J gene is TRBJ2-1, the V gene TRBV11-2; 8 nucleotides match TRBD2. Germline V gene lookup returns CDR1 SGHAT and CDR2 FQNNGV. The CDR3 consists of 15 residues. V was pared by 4 bases and J by 7 bases, with 9 bases of the junction left unmatched. The CDR3 protein is CASSSPRTSPNEQFF. DNA of the CDR3: TGTGCCAGCAGCTCCCCCCGGACTAGCCCAAATGAGCAGTTCTTC.

V usage is TRBV14 and J usage is TRBJ2-2, with 7 bases that match TRBD1. With 6 bases clipped from V and 0 bases from J, the junction kept 7 bases outside the gene matches. This CDR3 region has 16 residues. Germline CDR1 SGHDN, CDR2 FVKESK. CDR3 nucleotide sequence: TGTGCCAGCAGTCCTAGAGGGGGCCCGAACACCGGGGAGCTGTTTTTT. Protein product: CASSPRGGPNTGELFF.

J is TRBJ2-3 and V is TRBV11-2; 9 nucleotides line up with TRBD2. The J segment lost 5 bases and the V segment lost 4 bases, leaving 10 bases of the junction unmatched. This CDR3 region has 16 residues. Looked up from germline, CDR1 is SGHAT and CDR2 is FQNNGV. CDR3 sequence: CASSSSGGRALDTQYF. The CDR3 DNA sequence: TGTGCCAGCAGCTCCTCCGGCGGGAGGGCCTTAGATACGCAGTATTTT.

This clone was recorded only once. This chain links TRBV7-2 with TRBJ2-1; the match to TRBD2 covers 8 bases. With V trimmed by 5 bases and J by 0 bases, 0 bases remained unmatched. CDR3 length: 14 residues. CDR1 SGHTA and CDR2 FQGNSA come from the germline V gene. CDR3 residues: CASSTSGSYNEQFF. The CDR3 DNA reads TGTGCCAGCAGCACTAGCGGCTCCTACAATGAGCAGTTCTTC.

The rearrangement uses TRBV29-1 and TRBJ2-1, with 7 bases identical to TRBD1. Per germline, CDR1 SQVTM and CDR2 ANQGSEA. V lost 6 bases, J lost 0 bases, and 5 bases stayed unmatched. The length of the CDR3 is 14 residues. CDR3 DNA sequence: TGCAGCGTGGTCGACAGGGCCTCCTACAATGAGCAGTTCTTC. It codes for CSVVDRASYNEQFF.

To note about this clone: The same CDR3 also results from other DNA sequences found in this sample. The chain is built from TRBV20-1 and TRBJ1-2; D remains ambiguous. This CDR3 region has 11 residues. Trimming left V 3 bases short and J 4 bases short, with 6 bases between. The V gene's germline CDR1 is DFQATT and CDR2 SNEGSKA (reference sequence). The CDR3, as DNA: TGCAGTGCTAGGGGTGGCTATGGCTACACCTTC. It specifies CSARGGYGYTF.

This chain links TRBV20-1 with TRBJ2-5, with D tentatively TRBD2 (5 bases). The CDR3 has 10 amino acids. The V end was cut by 6 bases, the J end by 5 bases, with 7 bases between. Germline loops: CDR1 DFQATT, CDR2 SNEGSKA (reference sequence). CDR3 region: CSAGEETQYF. In nucleotides, the CDR3 is TGCAGTGCCGGGGAGGAGACCCAGTACTTC.

The genes are TRBV4-1 and TRBJ2-2; 8 bases map to TRBD2. With 4 bases clipped from V and 5 bases from J, the junction kept 15 bases outside the gene matches. Germline V gene data show CDR1 as MGHRA and CDR2 as YSYEKL. The CDR3 totals 18 residues. The CDR3 sequence: CASSRYLVSGSSTGELFF. The DNA for the CDR3 is TGCGCCAGCAGCCGCTACCTCGTGAGCGGGAGCAGTACCGGGGAGCTGTTTTTT.

The chain uses TRBV7-2 and TRBJ2-3; D not resolved. This CDR3 region has 16 residues. Germline CDR1 SGHTA, CDR2 FQGNSA. The V gene lost 1 base and the J gene lost 0 bases, with 11 bases spanning the gap. CDR3 coding DNA: TGTGCCAGCAGCTTAGTGGGCAGCACTAGCACAGATACGCAGTATTTT. Translated: CASSLVGSTSTDTQYF.

V and J are TRBV19 and TRBJ1-3; TRBD1 matches at 7 bases. The V gene end was trimmed by 3 bases and the J gene end by 0 bases; junction bases not matched to a gene: 5. CDR1 and CDR2 (germline): LNHDA, SQIVND (reference sequence). CDR3 length: 16 residues. CDR3 sequence (DNA): TGTGCCAGTAGTATCCCACAGGGGAACTCTGGAAACACCATATATTTT. Encoded protein: CASSIPQGNSGNTIYF.

The V and J genes are TRBV9 and TRBJ2-7; 10 bases align to TRBD1. Germline assignment: CDR1 SGDLS and CDR2 YYNGEE. The V gene end was trimmed by 0 bases and the J gene end by 0 bases; junction bases not matched to a gene: 3. This CDR3 is 16 amino acids long. The CDR3 DNA reads TGTGCCAGCAGCGTAGGAGGGACAGGGGTCTCCTACGAGCAGTACTTC. Protein product: CASSVGGTGVSYEQYF.

A single count supports this clone. The chain combines TRBV2 with TRBJ2-3; D possibly matches TRBD1 or TRBD2 (5 bases each). V was trimmed by 6 bases and J by 2 bases, leaving 15 bases between them. The germline V gene has CDR1 SNHLY and CDR2 FYNNEI. The CDR3 has 15 residues. The CDR3 coding sequence is TGTGCCAGCAGAGAGGGGCGGGTATCCACAGATACGCAGTATTTT. Its protein product is CASREGRVSTDTQYF.

The rearrangement links TRBV5-6 to TRBJ1-4, with D possibly matching TRBD1 (6 bases). This CDR3 spans 14 amino acids. The V end lost 4 bases, the J end lost 4 bases, and 11 bases lay between the germline ends. Germline-derived CDR1 and CDR2 are SGHDT and YYEEEE. The CDR3 loop reads CASSPRGRNEKLFF. The CDR3 DNA sequence: TGTGCCAGCAGCCCCAGGGGTCGTAATGAAAAACTGTTTTTT.

In this sample, this clone turned up once. The chain couples TRBV7-6 to TRBJ1-2; TRBD1 agrees at 8 bases. The CDR3 has 14 residues. Per germline, CDR1 SGHVS and CDR2 FNYEAQ. Trimming removed 5 bases from V and 8 bases from J; junction bases left unmatched: 10. The CDR3 DNA is TGTGCCAGCAGCCGCCTTGCAGGGACAGGAGGCTACACCTTC. As protein: CASSRLAGTGGYTF. Combining the CDR3 with reference TRBV7-6 and TRBJ1-2 gives the whole variable domain GAGVSQSPRYKVTKRGQDVALRCDPISGHVSLYWYRQALGQGPEFLTYFNYEAQQDKSGLPNDRFSAERPEGSISTLTIQRTEQRDSAMYRCASSRLAGTGGYTFGSGTRLTVV.

This clone was recorded once. The chain is built from TRBV7-3 and TRBJ2-1; 7 bases are shared with TRBD1. Germline lookup yields CDR1 SGHTA and CDR2 FQGTGA. The CDR3 spans 18 residues. The trim removed 3 bases at V and 0 bases at J, leaving 11 bases unmatched. The chain's CDR3 is CASSFEGGKNTSYNEQFF. Here the CDR3 DNA reads TGTGCCAGCAGCTTCGAAGGGGGCAAAAATACCTCCTACAATGAGCAGTTCTTC.

The chain is built from TRBV10-1 and TRBJ2-3; 11 bases align to TRBD2. CDR3 length equals 16 residues. The germline gives CDR1 WNHNN, CDR2 SYGVQD (reference sequence). Trimming at V came to 2 bases and at J to 3 bases, leaving 4 bases not matched to a gene. The chain's CDR3 is CASSEKWTSGTDTQYF. In DNA, the CDR3 is TGCGCCAGCAGTGAGAAGTGGACTAGCGGGACAGATACGCAGTATTTT.

The chain combines TRBV7-8 with TRBJ2-7; D is unresolved. Germline lookup yields CDR1 SGHVS and CDR2 FQNEAQ. This CDR3 contains 14 residues. Trimming cost V 1 base and J 2 bases, with 9 bases left between them. CDR3 residues: CASSLETPTYEQYF. The CDR3 DNA follows: TGTGCCAGCAGCTTAGAAACCCCAACCTACGAGCAGTACTTC.

This chain uses TRBV28 with TRBJ1-1; no reliable D call. Germline V gives CDR1 MDHEN, CDR2 SYDVKM. V lost 6 bases and J 1 base, leaving 18 bases between the germline ends. The CDR3 has 16 residues. DNA of the CDR3: TGTGCCAGCAGCCTTATGGTCCCACGGGCGAACACTGAAGCTTTCTTT. This codes for CASSLMVPRANTEAFF.